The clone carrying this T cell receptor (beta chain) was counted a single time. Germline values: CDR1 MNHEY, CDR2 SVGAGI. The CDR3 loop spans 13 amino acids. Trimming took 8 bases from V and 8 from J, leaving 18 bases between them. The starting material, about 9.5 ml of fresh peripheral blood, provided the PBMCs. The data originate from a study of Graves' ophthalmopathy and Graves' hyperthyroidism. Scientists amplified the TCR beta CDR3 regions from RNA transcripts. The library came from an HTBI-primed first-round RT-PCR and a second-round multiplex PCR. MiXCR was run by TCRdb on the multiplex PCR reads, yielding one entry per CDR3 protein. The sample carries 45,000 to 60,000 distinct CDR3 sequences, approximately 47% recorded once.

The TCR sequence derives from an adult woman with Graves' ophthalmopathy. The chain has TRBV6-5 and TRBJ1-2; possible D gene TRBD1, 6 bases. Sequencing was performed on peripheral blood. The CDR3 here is CASQRNGTSGYTF. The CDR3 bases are TGTGCCAGCCAACGAAATGGGACATCCGGCTACACCTTC.